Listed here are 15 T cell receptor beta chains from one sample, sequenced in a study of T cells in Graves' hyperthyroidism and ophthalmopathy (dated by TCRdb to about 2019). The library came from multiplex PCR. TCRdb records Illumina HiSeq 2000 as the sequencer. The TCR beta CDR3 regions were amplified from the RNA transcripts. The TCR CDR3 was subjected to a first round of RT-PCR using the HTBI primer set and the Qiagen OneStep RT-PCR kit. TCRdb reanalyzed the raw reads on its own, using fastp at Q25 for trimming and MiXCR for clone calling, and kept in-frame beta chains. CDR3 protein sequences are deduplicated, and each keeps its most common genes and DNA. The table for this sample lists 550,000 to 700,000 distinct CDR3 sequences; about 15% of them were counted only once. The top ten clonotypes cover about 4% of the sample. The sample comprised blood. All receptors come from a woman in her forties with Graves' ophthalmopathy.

The CDR3 DNA reads TGTGCCAGCAGCTTCGAGGCGGGAGGGCTAGCCAAAAACATTCAGTACTTC. It specifies CASSFEAGGLAKNIQYF. This chain uses TRBV7-9 with TRBJ2-4; TRBD2 agrees at 9 bases. Germline V gene lookup returns CDR1 SEHNR and CDR2 FQNEAQ (reference sequence). V shed 3 bases, J shed 0 bases, and the junction held 6 bases outside the gene matches. This CDR3 has 17 amino acids.

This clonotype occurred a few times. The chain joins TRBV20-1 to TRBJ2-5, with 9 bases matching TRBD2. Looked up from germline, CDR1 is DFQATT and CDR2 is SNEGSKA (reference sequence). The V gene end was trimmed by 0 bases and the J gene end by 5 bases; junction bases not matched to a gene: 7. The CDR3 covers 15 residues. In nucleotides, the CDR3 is TGCAGTGCTAGAGATCTAGCGGGGAGGGGGGAGACCCAGTACTTC. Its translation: CSARDLAGRGETQYF.

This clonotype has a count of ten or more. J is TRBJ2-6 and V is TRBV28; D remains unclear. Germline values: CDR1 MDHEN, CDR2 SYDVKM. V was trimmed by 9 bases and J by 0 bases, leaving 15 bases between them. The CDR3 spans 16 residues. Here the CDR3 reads CASANQEASGANVLTF. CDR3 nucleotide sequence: TGTGCCAGTGCTAATCAAGAGGCCTCTGGGGCCAACGTCCTGACTTTC.

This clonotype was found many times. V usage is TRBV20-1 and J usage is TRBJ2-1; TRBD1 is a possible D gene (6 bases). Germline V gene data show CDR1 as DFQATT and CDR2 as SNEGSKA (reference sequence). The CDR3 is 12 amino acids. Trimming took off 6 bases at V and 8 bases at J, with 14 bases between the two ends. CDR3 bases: TGCAGTGCAACATCTGGGGGCCATGAGCAGTTCTTC. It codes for CSATSGGHEQFF.

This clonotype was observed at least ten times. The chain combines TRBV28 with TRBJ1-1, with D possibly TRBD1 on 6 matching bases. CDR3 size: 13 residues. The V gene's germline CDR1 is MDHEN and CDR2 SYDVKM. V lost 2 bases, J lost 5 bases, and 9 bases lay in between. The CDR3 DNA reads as TGTGCCAGCAGTTTAACAAGGGGGACTGAAGCTTTCTTT. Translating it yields CASSLTRGTEAFF.

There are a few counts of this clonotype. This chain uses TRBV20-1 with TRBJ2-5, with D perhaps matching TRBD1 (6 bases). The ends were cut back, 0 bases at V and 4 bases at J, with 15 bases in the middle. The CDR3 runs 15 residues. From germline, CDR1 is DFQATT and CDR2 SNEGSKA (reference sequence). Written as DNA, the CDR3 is TGCAGTGCTAGAGATCAGGGGCCCAAGGGAGAGACCCAGTACTTC. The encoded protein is CSARDQGPKGETQYF.

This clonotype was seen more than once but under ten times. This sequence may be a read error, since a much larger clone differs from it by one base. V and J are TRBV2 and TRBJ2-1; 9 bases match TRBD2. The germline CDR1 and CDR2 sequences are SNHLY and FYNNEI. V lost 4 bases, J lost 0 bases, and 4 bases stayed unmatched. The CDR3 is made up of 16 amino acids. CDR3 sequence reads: CASSGCSGGSYNEQFF. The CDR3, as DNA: TGTGCCAGCAGTGGGTGTAGCGGGGGCTCCTACAATGAGCAGTTCTTC.

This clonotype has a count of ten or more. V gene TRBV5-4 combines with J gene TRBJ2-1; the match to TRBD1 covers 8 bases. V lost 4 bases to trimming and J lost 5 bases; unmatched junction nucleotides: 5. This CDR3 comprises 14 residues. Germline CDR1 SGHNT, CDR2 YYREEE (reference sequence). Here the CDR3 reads CASSVQGGNNEQFF. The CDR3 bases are TGTGCCAGCAGCGTACAGGGGGGCAACAATGAGCAGTTCTTC.

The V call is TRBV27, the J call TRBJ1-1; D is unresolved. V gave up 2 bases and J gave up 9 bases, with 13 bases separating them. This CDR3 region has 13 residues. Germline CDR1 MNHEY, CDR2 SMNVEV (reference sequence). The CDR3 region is CASSLNTAGKAFF. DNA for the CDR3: TGTGCCAGCAGTTTAAATACGGCGGGGAAAGCTTTCTTT.

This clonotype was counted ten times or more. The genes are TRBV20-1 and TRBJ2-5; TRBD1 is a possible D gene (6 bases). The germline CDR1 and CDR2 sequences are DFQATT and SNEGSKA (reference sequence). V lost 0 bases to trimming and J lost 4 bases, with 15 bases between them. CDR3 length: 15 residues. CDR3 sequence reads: CSARELDRPAETQYF. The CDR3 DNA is TGCAGTGCTAGAGAGCTGGACAGACCCGCAGAGACCCAGTACTTC.

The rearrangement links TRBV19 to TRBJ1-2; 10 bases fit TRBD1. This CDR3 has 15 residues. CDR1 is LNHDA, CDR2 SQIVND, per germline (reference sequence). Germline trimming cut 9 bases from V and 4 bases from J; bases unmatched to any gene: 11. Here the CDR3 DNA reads TGTGCCAGCTTACCGGGACAGGGGAGCGGCTATGGCTACACCTTC. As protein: CASLPGQGSGYGYTF.

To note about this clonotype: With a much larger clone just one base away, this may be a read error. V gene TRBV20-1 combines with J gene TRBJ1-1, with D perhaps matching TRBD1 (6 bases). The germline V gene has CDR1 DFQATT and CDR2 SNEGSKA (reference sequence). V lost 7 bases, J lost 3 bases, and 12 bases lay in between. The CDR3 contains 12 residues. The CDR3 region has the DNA TGCAGTGTCAGGGGAGGGGACACTGAAGCTTTCTTT. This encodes CSVRGGDTEAFF.

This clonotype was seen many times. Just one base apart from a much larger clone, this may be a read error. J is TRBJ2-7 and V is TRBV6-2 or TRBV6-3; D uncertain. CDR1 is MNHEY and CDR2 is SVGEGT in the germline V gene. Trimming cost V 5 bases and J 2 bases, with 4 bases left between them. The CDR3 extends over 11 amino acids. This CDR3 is CASSMAYEQYF. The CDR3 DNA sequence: TGTGCCAGCAGTATGGCCTACGAGCAGTACTTC.

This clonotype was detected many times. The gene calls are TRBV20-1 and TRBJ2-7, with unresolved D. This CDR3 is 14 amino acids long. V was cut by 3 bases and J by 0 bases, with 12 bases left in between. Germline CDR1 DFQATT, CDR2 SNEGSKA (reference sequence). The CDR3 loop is CSARRPQSSYEQYF. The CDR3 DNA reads TGCAGTGCTAGGAGACCGCAGAGCTCCTACGAGCAGTACTTC.

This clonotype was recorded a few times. CDR3 in DNA: TGTGCCACCAGCCCTAGACAGAATCAGCCCCAGCATTTT. Its translation is CATSPRQNQPQHF. The chain couples TRBV24-1 to TRBJ1-5; tentative D call: TRBD1 (5 bases). Trimming shortened V by 7 bases and J by 4 bases, and 10 bases separated the two germline ends. The germline V gene has CDR1 KGHDR and CDR2 SFDVKD. The CDR3 consists of 13 residues.